This T cell receptor (beta chain) came from a study of cytomegalovirus exposure and HLA in healthy donors. Overall study results and limits: Most likely, a cluster of highly shared sequence variants arose as a sequencing artifact.

In the case of this clone: The antigen remains unidentified.

Primers: 60 Vbeta forward and 13 Jbeta reverse. This table comes from immunoSEQ multiplex PCR, and its TCRdb copy is limited to in-frame clones, with some not included. The table lists more than 100,000 clones, 70% to 80% of them singletons. This CDR3 region has 15 residues. Germline CDR1 is SGHVS and CDR2 is FQNEAQ. Specimen: PBMCs. The chain links TRBV7-8 to TRBJ2-5; possible D gene TRBD2, 5 bases. The J call could be wrong; TRBJ2-7 is a better fit for the DNA end. The receptor was isolated from a woman aged 60 to 75 in good health and CMV-seronegative. The CDR3 region has the DNA TGTGCCACCACAATGAGCCGGGCATCCGAGGGCGAGCAGTACTTC. This translates into CATTMSRASEGEQYF.